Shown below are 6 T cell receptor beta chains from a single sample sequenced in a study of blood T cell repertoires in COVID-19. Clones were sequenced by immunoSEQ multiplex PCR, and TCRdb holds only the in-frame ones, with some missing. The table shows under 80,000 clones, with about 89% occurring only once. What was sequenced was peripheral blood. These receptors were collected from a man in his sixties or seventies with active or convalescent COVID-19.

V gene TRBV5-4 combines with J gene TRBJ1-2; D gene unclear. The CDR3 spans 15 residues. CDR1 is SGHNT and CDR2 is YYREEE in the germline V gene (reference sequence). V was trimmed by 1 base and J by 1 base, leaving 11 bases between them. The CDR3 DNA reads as TGTGCCAGCAGCTTGCGTCGGGGTTTTAACTATGGCTACACCTTC. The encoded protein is CASSLRRGFNYGYTF.

CDR3 sequence (DNA): TGTGCCACCAGCAGAGAGGGAGGAATTTACGAGCAGTACTTC. It specifies CATSREGGIYEQYF. The J gene is TRBJ2-7, the V gene TRBV15; D is perhaps TRBD2 (6 bases). The germline V and J ends were trimmed by 0 bases and 4 bases, with 10 bases remaining between them. CDR1 and CDR2 (germline): LNHNV, YYDKDF (reference sequence). The CDR3 covers 14 residues.

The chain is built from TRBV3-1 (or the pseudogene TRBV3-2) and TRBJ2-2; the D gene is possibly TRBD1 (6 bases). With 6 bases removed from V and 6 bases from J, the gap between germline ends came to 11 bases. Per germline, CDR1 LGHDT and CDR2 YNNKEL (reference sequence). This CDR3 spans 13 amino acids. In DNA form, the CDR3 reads TGTGCCAGCAGGATGGGGGCTCCCGGGGAGCTGTTTTTT. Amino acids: CASRMGAPGELFF.

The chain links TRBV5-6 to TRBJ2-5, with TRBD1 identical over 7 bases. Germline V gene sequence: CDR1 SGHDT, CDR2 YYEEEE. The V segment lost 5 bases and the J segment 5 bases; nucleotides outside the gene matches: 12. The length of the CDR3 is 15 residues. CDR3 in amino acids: CASSWAGGTKETQYF. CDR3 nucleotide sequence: TGTGCCAGCAGTTGGGCAGGGGGAACGAAGGAGACCCAGTACTTC.

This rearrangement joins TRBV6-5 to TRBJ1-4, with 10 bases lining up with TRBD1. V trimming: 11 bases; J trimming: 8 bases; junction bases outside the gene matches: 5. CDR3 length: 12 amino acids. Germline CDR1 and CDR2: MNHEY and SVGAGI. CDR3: CAGGQGWEKLFF. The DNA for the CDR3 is TGTGCCGGGGGACAGGGGTGGGAAAAACTGTTTTTT.

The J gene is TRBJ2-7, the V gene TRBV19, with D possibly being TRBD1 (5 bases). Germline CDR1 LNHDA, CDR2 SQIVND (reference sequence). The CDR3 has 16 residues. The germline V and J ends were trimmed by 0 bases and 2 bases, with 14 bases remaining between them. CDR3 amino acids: CASSIDKTGSTYEQYF. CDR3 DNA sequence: TGTGCCAGTAGTATAGATAAAACAGGTTCGACCTACGAGCAGTACTTC. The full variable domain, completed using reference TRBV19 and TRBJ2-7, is DGGITQSPKYLFRKEGQNVTLSCEQNLNHDAMYWYRQDPGQGLRLIYYSQIVNDFQKGDIAEGYSVSREKKESFPLTVTSAQKNPTAFYLCASSIDKTGSTYEQYFGPGTRLTVT.